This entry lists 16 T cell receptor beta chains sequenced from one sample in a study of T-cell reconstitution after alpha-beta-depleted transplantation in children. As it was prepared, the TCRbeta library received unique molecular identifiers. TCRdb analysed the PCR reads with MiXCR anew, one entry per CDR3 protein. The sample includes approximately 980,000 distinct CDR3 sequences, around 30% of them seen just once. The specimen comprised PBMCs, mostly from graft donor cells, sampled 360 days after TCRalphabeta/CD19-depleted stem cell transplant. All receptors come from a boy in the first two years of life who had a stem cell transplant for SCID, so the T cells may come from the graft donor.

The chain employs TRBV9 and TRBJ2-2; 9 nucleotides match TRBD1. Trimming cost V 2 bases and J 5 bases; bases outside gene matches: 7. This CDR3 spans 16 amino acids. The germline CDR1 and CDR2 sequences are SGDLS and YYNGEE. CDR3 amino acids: CASSVSRDRVTGELFF. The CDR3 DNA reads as TGTGCCAGCAGCGTCTCCCGGGACAGGGTAACCGGGGAGCTGTTTTTT. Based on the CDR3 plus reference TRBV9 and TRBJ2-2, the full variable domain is DSGVTQTPKHLITATGQRVTLRCSPRSGDLSVYWYQQSLDQGLQFLIQYYNGEERAKGNILERFSAQQFPDLHSELNLSSLELGDSALYFCASSVSRDRVTGELFFGEGSRLTVL.

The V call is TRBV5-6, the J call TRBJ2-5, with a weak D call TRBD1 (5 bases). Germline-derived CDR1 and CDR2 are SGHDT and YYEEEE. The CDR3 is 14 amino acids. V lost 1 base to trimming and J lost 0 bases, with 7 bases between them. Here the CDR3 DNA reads TGTGCCAGCAGCTTGCAGGGTCACCAAGAGACCCAGTACTTC. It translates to CASSLQGHQETQYF.

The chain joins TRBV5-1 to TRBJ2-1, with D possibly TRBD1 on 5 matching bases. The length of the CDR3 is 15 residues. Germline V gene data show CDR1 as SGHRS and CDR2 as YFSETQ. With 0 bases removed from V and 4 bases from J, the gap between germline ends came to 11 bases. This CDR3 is CASSLEVQGYNEQFF. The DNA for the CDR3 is TGCGCCAGCAGCTTGGAAGTGCAGGGATACAATGAGCAGTTCTTC.

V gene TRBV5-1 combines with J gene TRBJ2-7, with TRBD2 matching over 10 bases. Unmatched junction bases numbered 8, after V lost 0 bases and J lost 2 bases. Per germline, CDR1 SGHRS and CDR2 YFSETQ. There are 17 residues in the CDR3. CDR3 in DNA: TGCGCCAGCAGCTTGGATTATACTAGCGGGGCCACCTACGAGCAGTACTTC. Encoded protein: CASSLDYTSGATYEQYF.

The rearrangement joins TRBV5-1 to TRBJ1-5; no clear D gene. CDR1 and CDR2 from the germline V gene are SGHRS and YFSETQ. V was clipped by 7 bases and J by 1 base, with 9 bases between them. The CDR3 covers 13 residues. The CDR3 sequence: CASEVGSNQPQHF. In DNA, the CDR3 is TGCGCCAGCGAGGTAGGAAGCAATCAGCCCCAGCATTTT.

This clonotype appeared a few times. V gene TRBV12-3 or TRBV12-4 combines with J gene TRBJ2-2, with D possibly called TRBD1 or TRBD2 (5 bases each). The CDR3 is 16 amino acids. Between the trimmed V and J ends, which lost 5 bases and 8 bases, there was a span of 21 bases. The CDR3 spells CASSTLGRPLGGELFF. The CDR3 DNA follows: TGTGCCAGCAGTACCTTGGGACGCCCCCTTGGGGGGGAGCTGTTTTTT.

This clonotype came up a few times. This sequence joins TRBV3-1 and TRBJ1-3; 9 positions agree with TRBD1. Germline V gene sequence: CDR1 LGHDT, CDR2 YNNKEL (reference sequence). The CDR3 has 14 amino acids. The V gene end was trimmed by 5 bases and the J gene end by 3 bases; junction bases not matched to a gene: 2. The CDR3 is CASSLTGGGNTIYF. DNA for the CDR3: TGTGCCAGCAGCTTGACAGGGGGTGGAAACACCATATATTTT.

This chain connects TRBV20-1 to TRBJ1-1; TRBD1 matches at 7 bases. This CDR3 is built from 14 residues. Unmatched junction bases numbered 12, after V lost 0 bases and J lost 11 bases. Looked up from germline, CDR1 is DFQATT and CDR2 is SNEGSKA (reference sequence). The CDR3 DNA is TGCAGTGCTAGAGAAGGGACAGTCCCATCGGGGGCTTTCTTT. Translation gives CSAREGTVPSGAFF.

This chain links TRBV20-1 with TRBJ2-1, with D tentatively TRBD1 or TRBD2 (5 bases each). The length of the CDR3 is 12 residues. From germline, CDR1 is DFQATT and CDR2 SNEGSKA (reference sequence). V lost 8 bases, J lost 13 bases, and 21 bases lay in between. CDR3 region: CSIYPLGGSQFF. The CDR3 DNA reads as TGCAGTATTTACCCGCTTGGGGGATCACAGTTCTTC.

CDR3 amino acids: CASSRPVRNSYEQYF. Written as DNA, the CDR3 is TGTGCCAGCAGTCGGCCGGTTAGAAACTCCTACGAGCAGTACTTC. This chain uses TRBV28 with TRBJ2-7; D is ambiguous. There are 15 residues in the CDR3. The V end was cut by 5 bases, the J end by 0 bases, with 14 bases between. Per the germline V gene, CDR1 is MDHEN and CDR2 is SYDVKM.

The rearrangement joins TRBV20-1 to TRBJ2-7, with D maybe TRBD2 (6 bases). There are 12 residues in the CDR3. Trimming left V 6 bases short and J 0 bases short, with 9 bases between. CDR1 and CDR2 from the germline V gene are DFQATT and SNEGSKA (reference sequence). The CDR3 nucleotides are TGCAGTGCACCCGGGGGCTCCTACGAGCAGTACTTC. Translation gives CSAPGGSYEQYF.

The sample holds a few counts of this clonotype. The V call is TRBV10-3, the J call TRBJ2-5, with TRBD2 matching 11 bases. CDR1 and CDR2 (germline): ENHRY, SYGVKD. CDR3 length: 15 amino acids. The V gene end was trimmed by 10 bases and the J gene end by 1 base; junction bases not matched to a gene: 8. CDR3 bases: TGTGCCACCCAAGCTAGCGGGGGGCTCCAAGAGACCCAGTACTTC. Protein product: CATQASGGLQETQYF.

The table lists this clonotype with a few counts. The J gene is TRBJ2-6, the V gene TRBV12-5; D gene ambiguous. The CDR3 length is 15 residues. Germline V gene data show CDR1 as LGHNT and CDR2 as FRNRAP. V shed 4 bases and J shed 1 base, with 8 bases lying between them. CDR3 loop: CASGWARSGANVLTF. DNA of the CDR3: TGTGCTAGTGGTTGGGCGAGGTCTGGGGCCAACGTCCTGACTTTC. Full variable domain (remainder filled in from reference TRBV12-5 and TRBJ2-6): DARVTQTPRHKVTEMGQEVTMRCQPILGHNTVFWYRQTMMQGLELLAYFRNRAPLDDSGMPKDRFSAEMPDATLATLKIQPSEPRDSAVYFCASGWARSGANVLTFGAGSRLTVL.

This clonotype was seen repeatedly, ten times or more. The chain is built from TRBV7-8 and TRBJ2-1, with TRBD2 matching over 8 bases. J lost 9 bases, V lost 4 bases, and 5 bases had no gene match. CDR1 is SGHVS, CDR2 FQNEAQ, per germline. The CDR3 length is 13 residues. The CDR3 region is CASSSQGLGEQFF. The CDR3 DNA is TGTGCCAGCAGCTCCCAGGGACTAGGTGAGCAGTTCTTC.

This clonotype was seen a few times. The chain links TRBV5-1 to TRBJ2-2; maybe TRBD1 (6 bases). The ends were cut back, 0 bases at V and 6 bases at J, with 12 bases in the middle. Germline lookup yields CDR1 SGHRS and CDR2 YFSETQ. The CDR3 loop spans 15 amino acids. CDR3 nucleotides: TGCGCCAGCAGCTTGGTGACAGGTTATTCCGGGGAGCTGTTTTTT. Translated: CASSLVTGYSGELFF.

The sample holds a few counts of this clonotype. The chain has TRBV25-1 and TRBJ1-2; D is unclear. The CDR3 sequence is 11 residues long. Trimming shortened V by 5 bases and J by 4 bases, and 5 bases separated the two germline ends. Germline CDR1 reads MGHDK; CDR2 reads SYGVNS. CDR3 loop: CASSQAYGYTF. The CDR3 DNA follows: TGTGCCAGCAGTCAGGCCTATGGCTACACCTTC.